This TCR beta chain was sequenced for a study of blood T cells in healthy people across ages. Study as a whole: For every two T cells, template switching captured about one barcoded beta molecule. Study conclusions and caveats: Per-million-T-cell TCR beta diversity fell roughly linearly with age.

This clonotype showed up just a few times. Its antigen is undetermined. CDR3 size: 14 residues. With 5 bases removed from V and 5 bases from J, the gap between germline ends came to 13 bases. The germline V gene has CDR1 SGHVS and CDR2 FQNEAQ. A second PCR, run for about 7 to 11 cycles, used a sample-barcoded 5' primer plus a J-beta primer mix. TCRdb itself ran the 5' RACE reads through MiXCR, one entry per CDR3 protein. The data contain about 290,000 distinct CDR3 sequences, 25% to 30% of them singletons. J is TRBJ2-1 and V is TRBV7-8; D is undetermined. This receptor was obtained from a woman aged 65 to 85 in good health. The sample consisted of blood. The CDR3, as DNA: TGTGCCAGCAGCGAGTTAAAGTTGGACAATGAGCAGTTCTTC. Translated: CASSELKLDNEQFF.